The entry below gives a single TCR beta chain sequence along with its context. This sample was included in a study of shared T cell receptors in the human thymus. Trimming removed 0 bases from V and 7 bases from J; junction bases left unmatched: 3. Germline assignment: CDR1 SGHKS and CDR2 YYEKEE (reference sequence). The CDR3 is made up of 14 amino acids. TCRdb's copy holds only in-frame clones and misses some; the assay was immunoSEQ multiplex PCR. The sample records tens of thousands of clones, around 96% being singletons. The receptor comes from a human donor. This chain links TRBV5-5 with TRBJ1-2, with 10 bases that match TRBD1. The sample comprised thymocytes. The CDR3 sequence: CASSLVRTGGGYTF. The CDR3 coding sequence is TGTGCCAGCAGCTTGGTTCGGACAGGGGGTGGCTACACCTTC.